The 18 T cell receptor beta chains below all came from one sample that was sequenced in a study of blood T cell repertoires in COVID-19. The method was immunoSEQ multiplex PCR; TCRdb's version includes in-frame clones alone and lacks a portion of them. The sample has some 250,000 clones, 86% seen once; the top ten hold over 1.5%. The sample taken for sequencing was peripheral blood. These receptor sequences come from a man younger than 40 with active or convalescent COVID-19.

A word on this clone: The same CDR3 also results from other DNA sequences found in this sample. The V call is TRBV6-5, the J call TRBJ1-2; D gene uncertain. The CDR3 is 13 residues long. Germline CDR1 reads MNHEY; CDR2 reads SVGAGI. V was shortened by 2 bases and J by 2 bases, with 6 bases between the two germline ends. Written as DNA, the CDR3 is TGTGCCAGCAGTTACGGTCAGAACTATGGCTACACCTTC. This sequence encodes CASSYGQNYGYTF.

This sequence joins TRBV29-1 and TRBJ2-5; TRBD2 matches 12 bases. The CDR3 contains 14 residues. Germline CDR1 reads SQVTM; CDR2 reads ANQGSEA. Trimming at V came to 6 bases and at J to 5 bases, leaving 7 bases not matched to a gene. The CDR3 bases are TGCAGCGTCACGACTAGCGGGGGCAGGGAGACCCAGTACTTC. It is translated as CSVTTSGGRETQYF.

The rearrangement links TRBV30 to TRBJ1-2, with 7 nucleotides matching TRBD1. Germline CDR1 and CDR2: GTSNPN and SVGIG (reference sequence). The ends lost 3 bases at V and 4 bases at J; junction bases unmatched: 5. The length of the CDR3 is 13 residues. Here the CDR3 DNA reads TGTGCCTGGAGCCGGGGACAGAGCTATGGCTACACCTTC. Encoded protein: CAWSRGQSYGYTF.

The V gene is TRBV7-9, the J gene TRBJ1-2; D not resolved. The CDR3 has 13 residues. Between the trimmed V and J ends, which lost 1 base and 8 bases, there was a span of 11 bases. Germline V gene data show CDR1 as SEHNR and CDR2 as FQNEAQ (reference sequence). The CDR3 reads CASSLVSVFGYTF. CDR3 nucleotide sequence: TGTGCCAGCAGCTTAGTTTCAGTCTTCGGCTACACCTTC.

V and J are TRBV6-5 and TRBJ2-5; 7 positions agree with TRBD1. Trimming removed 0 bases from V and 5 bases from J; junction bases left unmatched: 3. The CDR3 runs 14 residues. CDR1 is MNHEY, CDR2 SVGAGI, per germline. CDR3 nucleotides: TGTGCCAGCAGTTACTCCTTACAGGGGGAGACCCAGTACTTC. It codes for CASSYSLQGETQYF.

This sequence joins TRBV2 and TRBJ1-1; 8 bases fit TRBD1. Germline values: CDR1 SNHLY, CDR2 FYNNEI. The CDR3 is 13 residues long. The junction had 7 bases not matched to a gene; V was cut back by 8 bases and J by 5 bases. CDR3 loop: CASGGQVRTEAFF. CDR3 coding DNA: TGTGCCAGCGGGGGACAGGTGCGGACTGAAGCTTTCTTT.

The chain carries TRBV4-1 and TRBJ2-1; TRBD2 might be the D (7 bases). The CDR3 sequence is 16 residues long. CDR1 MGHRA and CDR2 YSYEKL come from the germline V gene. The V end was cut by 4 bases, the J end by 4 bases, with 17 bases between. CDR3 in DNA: TGCGCCAGCAGCCGACACAGTGGGGGGGCATACAATGAGCAGTTCTTC. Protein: CASSRHSGGAYNEQFF.

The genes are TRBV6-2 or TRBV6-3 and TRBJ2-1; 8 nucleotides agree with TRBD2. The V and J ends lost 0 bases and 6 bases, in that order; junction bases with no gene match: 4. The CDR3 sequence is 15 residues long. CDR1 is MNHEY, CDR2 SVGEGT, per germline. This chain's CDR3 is CASSYSSGAFNEQFF. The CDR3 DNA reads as TGTGCCAGCAGTTACTCTAGCGGGGCTTTCAATGAGCAGTTCTTC.

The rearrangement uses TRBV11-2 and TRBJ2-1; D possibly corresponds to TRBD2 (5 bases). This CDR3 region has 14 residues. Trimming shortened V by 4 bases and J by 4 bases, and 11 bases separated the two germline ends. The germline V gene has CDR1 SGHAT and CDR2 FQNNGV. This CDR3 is CASSYGGFYNEQFF. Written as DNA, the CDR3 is TGTGCCAGCAGCTATGGCGGGTTTTACAATGAGCAGTTCTTC.

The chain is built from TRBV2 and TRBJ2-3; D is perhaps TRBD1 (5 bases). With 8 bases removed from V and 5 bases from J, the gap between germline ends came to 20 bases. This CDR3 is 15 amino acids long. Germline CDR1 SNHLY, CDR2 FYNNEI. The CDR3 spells CASQGVHAPRDTQYF. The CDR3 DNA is TGTGCCAGCCAGGGCGTCCACGCTCCCCGAGATACGCAGTATTTT.

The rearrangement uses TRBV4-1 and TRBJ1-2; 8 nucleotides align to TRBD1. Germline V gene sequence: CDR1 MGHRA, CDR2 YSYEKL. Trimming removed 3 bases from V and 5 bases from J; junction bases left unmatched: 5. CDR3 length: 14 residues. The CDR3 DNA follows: TGCGCCAGCAGCCATGAACAGGGGGGATATGGCTACACCTTC. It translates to CASSHEQGGYGYTF.

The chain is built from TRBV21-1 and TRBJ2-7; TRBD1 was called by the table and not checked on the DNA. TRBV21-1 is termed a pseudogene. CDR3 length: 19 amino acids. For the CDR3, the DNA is TGTGCCAGCAGCAAAGGAAAAAATATTGAGGGGGCCCCCTCCTACGAGCAGTACTTC. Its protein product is CASSKGKNIEGAPSYEQYF.

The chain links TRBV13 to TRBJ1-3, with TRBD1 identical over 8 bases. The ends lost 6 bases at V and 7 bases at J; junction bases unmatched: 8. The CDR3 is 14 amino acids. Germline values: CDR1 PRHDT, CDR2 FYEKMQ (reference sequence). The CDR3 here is CASSHAQGDNTIYF. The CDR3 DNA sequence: TGTGCCAGCAGTCACGCACAGGGGGACAACACCATATATTTT.

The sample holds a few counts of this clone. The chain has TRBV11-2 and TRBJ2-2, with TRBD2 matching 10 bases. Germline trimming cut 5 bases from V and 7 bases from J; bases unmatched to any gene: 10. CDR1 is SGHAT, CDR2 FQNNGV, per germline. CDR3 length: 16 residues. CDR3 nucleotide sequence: TGTGCCAGCAGCCGGAGCGGGGGGGCCTTTGGCGGGGAGCTGTTTTTT. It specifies CASSRSGGAFGGELFF.

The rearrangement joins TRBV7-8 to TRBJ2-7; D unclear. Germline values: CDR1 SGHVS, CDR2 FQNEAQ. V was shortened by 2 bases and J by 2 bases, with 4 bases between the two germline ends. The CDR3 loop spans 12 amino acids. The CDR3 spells CASSLSAYEQYF. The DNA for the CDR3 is TGTGCCAGCAGCTTATCGGCCTACGAGCAGTACTTC. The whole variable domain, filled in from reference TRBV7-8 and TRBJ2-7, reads GAGVSQSPRYKVAKRGQDVALRCDPISGHVSLFWYQQALGQGPEFLTYFQNEAQLDKSGLPSDRFFAERPEGSVSTLKIQRTQQEDSAVYLCASSLSAYEQYFGPGTRLTVT.

The DNA of the CDR3 is TGCGCCAGCAGCCACCCCTCCCTTCCGACAGGGGTCATAGAGTTGGACACCATATATTTT. This encodes CASSHPSLPTGVIELDTIYF. V usage is TRBV4-1 and J usage is TRBJ1-3; 8 bases are shared with TRBD1. From germline, CDR1 is MGHRA and CDR2 YSYEKL. The CDR3 is made up of 20 amino acids. The trim removed 3 bases at V and 8 bases at J, leaving 24 bases unmatched.

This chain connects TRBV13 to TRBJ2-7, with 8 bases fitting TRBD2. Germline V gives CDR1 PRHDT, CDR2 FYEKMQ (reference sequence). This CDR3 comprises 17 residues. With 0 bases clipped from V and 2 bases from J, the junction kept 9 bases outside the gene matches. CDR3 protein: CASSLGAGDLITYEQYF. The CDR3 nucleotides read TGTGCCAGCAGCTTAGGAGCGGGGGACCTGATCACCTACGAGCAGTACTTC.

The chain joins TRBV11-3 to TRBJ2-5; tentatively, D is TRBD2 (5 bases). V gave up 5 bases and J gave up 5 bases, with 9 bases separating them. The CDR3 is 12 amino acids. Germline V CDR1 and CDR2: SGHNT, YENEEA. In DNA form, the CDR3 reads TGTGCCAGCAGCCCCTCGGGGGAGACCCAGTACTTC. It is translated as CASSPSGETQYF.